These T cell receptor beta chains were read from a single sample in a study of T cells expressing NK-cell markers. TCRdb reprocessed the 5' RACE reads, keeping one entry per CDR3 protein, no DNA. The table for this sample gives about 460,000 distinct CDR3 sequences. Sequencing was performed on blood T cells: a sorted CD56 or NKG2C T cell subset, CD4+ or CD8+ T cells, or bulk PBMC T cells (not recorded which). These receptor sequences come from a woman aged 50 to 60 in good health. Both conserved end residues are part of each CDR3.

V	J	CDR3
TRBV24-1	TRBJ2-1	CATSDLRAGRGGKQFF
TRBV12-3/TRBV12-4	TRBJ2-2	CASSLSVGELFF
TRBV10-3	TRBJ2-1	CAISAGNDEQFF
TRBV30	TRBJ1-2	CAWTSGSGYTF
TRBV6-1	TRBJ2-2	CASSGIFTGELFF
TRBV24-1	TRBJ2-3	CATSETGQVAITQYF
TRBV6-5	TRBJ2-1	CASSYRLVAGGPGDNEQFF
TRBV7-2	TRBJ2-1	CASSRGLLEQFF
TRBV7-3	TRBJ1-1	CASSSNRGASTEAFF
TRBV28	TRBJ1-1	CASSFSGFEAFF
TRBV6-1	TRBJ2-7	CASSEAGPSYEQYF